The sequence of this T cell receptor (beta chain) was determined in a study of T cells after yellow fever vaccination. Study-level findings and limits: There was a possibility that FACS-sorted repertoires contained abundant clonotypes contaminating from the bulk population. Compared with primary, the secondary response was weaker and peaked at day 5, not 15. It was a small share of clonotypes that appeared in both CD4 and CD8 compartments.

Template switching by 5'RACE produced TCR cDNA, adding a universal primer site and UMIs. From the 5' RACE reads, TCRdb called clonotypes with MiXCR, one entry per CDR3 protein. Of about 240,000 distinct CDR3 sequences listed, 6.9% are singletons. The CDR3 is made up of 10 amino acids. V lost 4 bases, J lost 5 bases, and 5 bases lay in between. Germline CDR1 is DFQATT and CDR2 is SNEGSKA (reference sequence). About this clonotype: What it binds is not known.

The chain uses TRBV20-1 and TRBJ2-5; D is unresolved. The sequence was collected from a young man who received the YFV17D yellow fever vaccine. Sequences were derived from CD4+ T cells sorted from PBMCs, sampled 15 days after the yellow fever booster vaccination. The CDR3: CSAKRETQYF. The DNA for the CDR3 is TGCAGTGCTAAGAGGGAGACCCAGTACTTC.